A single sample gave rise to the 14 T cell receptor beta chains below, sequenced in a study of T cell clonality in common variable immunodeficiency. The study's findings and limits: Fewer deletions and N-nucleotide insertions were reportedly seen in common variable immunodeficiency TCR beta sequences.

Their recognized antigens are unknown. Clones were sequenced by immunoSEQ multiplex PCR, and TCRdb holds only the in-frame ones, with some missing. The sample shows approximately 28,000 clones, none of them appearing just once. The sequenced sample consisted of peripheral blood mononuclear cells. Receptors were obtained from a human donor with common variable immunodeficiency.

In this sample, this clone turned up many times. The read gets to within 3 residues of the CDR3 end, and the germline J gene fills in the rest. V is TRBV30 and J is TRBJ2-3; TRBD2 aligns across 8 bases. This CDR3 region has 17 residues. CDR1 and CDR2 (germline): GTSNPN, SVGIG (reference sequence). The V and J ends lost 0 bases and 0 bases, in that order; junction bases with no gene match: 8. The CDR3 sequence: CAWSVFVTSGSTDTQYF. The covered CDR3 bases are TGTGCCTGGAGTGTATTTGTTACTAGCGGAAGCACAGATACG.

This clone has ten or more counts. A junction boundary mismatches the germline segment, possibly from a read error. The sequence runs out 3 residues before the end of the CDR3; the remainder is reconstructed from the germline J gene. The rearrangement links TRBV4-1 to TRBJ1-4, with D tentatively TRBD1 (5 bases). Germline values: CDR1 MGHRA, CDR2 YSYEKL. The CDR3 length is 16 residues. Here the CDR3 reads CTSSQDPRATNEKLFF. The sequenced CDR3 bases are TGCACCAGCAGCCAAGATCCCAGGGCAACTAATGAAAAA.

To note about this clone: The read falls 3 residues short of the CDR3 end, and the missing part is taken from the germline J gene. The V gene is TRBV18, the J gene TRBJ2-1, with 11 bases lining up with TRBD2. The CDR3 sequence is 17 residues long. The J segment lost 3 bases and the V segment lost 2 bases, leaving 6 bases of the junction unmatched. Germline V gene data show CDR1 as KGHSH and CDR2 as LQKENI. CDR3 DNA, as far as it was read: TGTGCCAGCTCACCATCTTTGACTAGCGGGATCTACAATGAG. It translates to CASSPSLTSGIYNE. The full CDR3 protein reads CASSPSLTSGIYNEQFF. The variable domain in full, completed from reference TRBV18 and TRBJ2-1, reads NAGVMQNPRHLVRRRGQEARLRCSPMKGHSHVYWYRQLPEEGLKFMVYLQKENIIDESGMPKERFSAEFPKEGPSILRIQQVVRGDSAAYFCASSPSLTSGIYNEQFFGPGTRLTVL.

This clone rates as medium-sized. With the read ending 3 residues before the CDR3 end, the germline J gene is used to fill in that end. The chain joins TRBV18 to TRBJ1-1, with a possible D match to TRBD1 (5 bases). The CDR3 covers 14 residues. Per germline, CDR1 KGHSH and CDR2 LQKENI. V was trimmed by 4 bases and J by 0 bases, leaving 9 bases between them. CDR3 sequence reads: CASSRDFMNTEAFF. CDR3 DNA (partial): TGTGCCAGCTCACGGGACTTCATGAACACTGAA. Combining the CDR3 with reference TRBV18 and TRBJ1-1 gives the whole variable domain NAGVMQNPRHLVRRRGQEARLRCSPMKGHSHVYWYRQLPEEGLKFMVYLQKENIIDESGMPKERFSAEFPKEGPSILRIQQVVRGDSAAYFCASSRDFMNTEAFFGQGTRLTVV.

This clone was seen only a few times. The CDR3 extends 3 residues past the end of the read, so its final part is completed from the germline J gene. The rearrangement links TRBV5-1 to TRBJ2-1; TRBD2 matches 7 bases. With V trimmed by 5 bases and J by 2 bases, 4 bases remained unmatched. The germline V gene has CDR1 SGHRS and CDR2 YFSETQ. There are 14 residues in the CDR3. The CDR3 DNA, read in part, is TGCGCCAGCAGGCGGGAGTCTCCCTACAATGAG. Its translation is CASRRESPYNE. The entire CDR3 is CASRRESPYNEQFF. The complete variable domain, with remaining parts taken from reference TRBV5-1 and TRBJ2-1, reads KAGVTQTPRYLIKTRGQQVTLSCSPISGHRSVSWYQQTPGQGLQFLFEYFSETQRNKGNFPGRFSGRQFSNSRSEMNVSTLELGDSALYLCASRRESPYNEQFFGPGTRLTVL.

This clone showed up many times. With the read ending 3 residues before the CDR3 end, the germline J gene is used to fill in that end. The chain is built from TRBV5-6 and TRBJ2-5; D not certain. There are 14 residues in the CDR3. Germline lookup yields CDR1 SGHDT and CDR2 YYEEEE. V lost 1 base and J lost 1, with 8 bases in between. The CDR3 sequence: CASSLPPVQETQYF. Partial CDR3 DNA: TGTGCCAGCAGCTTGCCGCCGGTCCAAGAGACC.

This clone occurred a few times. The DNA read from the CDR3 is TGCAGTGCTAGCTTAAGCGGGAGTTACGAG. Its translation: CSASLSGSYE. The CDR3 reads in full as CSASLSGSYEQYF. The rearrangement joins TRBV20-1 to TRBJ2-7; the match to TRBD2 covers 8 bases. The read ends 3 residues early relative to the CDR3; the germline J gene fills the gap. CDR3 length equals 13 residues. The J segment lost 4 bases and the V segment lost 3 bases, leaving 5 bases of the junction unmatched. Germline CDR1 and CDR2: DFQATT and SNEGSKA (reference sequence).

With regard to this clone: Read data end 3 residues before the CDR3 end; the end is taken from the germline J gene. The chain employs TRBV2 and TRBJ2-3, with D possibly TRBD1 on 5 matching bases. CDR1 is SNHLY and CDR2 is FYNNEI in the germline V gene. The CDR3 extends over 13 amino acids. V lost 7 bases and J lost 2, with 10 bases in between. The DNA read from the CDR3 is TGTGCCAGCAACGTGGGGCACACAGATACG. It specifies CASNVGHTDT. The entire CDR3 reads CASNVGHTDTQYF.

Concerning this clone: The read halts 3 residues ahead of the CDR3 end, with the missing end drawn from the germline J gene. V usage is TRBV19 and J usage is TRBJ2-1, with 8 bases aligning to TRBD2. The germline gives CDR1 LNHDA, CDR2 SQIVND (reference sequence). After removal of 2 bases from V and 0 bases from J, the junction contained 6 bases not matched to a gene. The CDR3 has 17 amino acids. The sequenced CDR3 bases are TGTGCCAGTAGTATAATAGCGGGAAGGAGCTCCTACAATGAG. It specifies CASSIIAGRSSYNE. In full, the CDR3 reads CASSIIAGRSSYNEQFF.

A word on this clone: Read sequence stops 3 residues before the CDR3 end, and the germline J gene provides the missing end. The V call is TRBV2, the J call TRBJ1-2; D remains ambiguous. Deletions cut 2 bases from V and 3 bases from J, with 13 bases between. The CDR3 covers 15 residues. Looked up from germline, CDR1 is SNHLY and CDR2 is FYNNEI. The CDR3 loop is CASSELQPRDYGYTF. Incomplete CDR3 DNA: TGTGCCAGCAGTGAACTACAGCCCCGTGACTATGGC.

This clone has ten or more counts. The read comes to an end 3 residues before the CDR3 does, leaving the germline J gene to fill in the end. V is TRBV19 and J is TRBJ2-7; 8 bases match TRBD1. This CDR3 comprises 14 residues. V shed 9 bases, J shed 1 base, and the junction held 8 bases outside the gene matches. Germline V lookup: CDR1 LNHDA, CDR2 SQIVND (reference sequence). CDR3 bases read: TGTGCCAGCTCCACCGGGACAGGTTCCTACGAG. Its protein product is CASSTGTGSYE. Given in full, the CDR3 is CASSTGTGSYEQYF.

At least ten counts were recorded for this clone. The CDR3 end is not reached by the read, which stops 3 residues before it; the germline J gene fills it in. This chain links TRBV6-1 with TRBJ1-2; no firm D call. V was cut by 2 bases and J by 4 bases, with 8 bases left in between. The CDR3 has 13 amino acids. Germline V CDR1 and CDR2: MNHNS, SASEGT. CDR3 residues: CASSERSSYGYTF. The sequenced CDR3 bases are TGTGCCAGCAGTGAACGTAGCTCCTATGGC.

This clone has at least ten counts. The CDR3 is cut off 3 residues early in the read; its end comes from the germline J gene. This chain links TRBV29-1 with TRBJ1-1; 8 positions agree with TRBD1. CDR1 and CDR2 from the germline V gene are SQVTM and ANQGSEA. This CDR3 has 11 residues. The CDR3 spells CSVDRVLEAFF. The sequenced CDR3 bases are TGCAGCGTGGACAGGGTCCTCGAA. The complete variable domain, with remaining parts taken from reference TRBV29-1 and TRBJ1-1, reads SAVISQKPSRDICQRGTSLTIQCQVDSQVTMMFWYRQQPGQSLTLIATANQGSEATYESGFVIDKFPISRPNLTFSTLTVSNMSPEDSSIYLCSVDRVLEAFFGQGTRLTVV.

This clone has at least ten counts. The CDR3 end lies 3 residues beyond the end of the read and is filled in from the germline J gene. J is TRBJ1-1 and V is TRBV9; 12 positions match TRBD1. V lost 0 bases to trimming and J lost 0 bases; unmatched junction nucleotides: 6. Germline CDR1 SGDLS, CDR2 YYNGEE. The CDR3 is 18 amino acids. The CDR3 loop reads CASSVDPGTGGMNTEAFF. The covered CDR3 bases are TGTGCCAGCAGCGTAGACCCCGGGACAGGGGGCATGAACACTGAA.